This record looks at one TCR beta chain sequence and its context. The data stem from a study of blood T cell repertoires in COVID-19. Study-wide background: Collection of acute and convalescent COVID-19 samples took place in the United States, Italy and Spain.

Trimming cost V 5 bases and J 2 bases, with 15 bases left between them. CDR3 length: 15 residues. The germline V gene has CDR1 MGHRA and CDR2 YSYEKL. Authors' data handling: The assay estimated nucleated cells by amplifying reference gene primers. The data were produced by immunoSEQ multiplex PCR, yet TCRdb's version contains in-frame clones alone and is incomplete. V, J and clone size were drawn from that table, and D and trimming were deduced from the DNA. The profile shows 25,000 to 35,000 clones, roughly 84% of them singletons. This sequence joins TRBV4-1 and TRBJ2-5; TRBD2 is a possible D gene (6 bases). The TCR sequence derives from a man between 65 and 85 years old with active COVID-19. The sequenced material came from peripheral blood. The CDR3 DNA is TGCGCCAGCAGCGCAGACTTCGGGGGTCAAGAGACCCAGTACTTC. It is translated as CASSADFGGQETQYF.